This TCR beta chain derives from a study of T cell responses to AZD1222 COVID-19 vaccine. Germline V gene data show CDR1 as LGHNA and CDR2 as YSLEER. The CDR3 spans 14 residues. The V and J ends lost 8 bases and 5 bases, in that order; junction bases with no gene match: 11. Assay used: immunoSEQ multiplex PCR; TCRdb lists only in-frame clones, some missing. The sample yields about 110,000 clones, approximately 86% seen once. To note about this clone: The antigen is unknown.

Study observations and caveats: A mostly white British donor set with more females was recruited, and clonal diversity was possibly underestimated. Baseline seropositivity occurred in only six AZD1222 recipients. Spike-specific TCR breadth and depth went up after people got two AZD1222 doses.

This TCR was recovered from an adult in good health. The specimen was peripheral blood, collected on day 0 of MenACWY control vaccination. The chain uses TRBV4-3 and TRBJ1-2, with 7 nucleotides matching TRBD1. DNA of the CDR3: TGCGCCAGCTCAAAAGGCGCAGGGGGATATGGCTACACCTTC. Translating gives CASSKGAGGYGYTF.